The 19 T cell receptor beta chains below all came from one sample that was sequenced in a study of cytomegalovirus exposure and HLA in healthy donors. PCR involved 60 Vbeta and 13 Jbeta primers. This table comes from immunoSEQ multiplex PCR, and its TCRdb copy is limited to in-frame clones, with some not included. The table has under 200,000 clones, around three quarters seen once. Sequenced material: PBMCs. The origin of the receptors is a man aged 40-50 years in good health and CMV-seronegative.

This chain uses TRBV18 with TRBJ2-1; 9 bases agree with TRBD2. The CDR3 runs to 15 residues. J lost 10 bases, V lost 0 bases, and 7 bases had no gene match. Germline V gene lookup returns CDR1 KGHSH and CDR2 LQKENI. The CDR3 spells CASSPPPSGVGEQFF. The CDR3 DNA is TGTGCCAGCTCACCACCGCCTAGCGGGGTGGGGGAGCAGTTCTTC. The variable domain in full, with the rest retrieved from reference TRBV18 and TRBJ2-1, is NAGVMQNPRHLVRRRGQEARLRCSPMKGHSHVYWYRQLPEEGLKFMVYLQKENIIDESGMPKERFSAEFPKEGPSILRIQQVVRGDSAAYFCASSPPPSGVGEQFFGPGTRLTVL.

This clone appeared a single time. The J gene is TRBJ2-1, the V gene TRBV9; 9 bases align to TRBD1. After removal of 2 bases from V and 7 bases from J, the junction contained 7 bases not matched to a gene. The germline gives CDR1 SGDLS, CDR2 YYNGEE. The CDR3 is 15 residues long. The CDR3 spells CASSVGGQGWNEQFF. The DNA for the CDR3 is TGTGCCAGCAGCGTCGGTGGACAGGGGTGGAATGAGCAGTTCTTC.

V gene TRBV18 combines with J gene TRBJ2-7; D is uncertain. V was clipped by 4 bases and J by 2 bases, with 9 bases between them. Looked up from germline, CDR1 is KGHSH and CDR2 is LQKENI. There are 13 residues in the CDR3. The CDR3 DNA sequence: TGTGCCAGCTCACTTGACACCGCCTACGAGCAGTACTTC. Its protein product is CASSLDTAYEQYF.

Written as DNA, the CDR3 is TGCGCCAGCAGCCAAGATCTATATAGCTTCTACGAGCAGTACTTC. Its protein product is CASSQDLYSFYEQYF. The V gene is TRBV4-3, the J gene TRBJ2-7; no clear D gene. V lost 0 bases and J 3 bases, leaving 12 bases between the germline ends. Germline loops: CDR1 LGHNA, CDR2 YSLEER. CDR3 length equals 15 residues.

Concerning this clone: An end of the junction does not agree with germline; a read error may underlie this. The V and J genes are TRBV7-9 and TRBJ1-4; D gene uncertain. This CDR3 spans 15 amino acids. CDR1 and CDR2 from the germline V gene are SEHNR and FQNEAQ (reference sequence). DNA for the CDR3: TGTTCCAGCAGCCTTCCCCGGGGTTCTAATGAAAAACTGTTTTTT. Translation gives CSSSLPRGSNEKLFF.

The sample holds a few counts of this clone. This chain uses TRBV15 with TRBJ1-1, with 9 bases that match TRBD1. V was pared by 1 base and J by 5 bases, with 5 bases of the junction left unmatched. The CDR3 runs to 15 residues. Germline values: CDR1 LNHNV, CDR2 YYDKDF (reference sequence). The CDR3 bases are TGTGCCACCAGCAGAGGGGGACAGGGCGAAACTGAAGCTTTCTTT. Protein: CATSRGGQGETEAFF.

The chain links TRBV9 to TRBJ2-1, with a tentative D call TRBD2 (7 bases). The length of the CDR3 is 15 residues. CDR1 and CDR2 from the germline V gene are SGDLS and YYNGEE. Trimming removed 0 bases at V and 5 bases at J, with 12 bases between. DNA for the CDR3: TGTGCCAGCAGCGTAGGGGGGGGCCCAAACAATGAGCAGTTCTTC. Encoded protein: CASSVGGGPNNEQFF.

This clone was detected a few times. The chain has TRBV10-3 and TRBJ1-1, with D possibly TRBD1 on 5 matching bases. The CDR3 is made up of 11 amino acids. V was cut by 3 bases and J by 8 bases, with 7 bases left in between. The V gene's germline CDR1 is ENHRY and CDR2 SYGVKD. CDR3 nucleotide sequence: TGTGCCATCAGTGATCAGGGAGAAGCTTTCTTT. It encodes CAISDQGEAFF.

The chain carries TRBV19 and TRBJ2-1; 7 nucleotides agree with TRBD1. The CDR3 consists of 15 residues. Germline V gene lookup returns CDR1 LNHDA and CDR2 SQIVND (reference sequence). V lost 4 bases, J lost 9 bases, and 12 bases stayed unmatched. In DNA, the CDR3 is TGTGCCAGTAGTAGCCGGGACAGACTAAAAGGTGAGCAGTTCTTC. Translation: CASSSRDRLKGEQFF.

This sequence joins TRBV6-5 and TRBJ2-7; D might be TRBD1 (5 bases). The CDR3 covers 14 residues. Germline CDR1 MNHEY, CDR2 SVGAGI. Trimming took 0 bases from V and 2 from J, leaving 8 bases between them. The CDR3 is CASSYSDRTYEQYF. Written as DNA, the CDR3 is TGTGCCAGCAGTTACTCAGACAGAACCTACGAGCAGTACTTC.

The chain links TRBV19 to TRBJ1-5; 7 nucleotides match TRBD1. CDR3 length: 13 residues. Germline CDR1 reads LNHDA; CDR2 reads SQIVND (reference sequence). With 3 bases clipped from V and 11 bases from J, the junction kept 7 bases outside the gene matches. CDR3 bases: TGTGCCAGTAGTATCGACAGGGTCGGGGCCCAGCATTTT. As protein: CASSIDRVGAQHF.

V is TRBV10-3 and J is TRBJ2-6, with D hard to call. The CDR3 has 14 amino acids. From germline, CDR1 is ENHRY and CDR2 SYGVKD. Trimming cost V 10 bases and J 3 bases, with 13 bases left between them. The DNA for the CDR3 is TGTGCCACGCGGTCGGTCGGTGGGGCCAACGTCCTGACTTTC. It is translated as CATRSVGGANVLTF.

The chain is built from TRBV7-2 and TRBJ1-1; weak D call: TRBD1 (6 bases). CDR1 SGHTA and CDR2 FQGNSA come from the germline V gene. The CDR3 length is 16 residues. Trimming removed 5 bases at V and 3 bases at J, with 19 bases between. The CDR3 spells CASSNGGGRVYTEAFF. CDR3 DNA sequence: TGTGCCAGCAGCAACGGAGGGGGGAGGGTGTACACTGAAGCTTTCTTT.

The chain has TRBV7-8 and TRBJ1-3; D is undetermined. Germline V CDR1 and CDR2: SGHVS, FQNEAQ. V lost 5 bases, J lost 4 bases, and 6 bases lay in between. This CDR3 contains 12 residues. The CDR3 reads CASSLSGNTIYF. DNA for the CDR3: TGTGCCAGCAGCCTGAGCGGAAACACCATATATTTT.

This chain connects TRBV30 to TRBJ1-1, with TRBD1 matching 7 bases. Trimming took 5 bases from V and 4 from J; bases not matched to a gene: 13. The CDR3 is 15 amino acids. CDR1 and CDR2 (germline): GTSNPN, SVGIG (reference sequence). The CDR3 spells CAWQGGRVIFTEAFF. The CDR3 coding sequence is TGTGCCTGGCAGGGGGGCAGGGTTATTTTCACTGAAGCTTTCTTT.

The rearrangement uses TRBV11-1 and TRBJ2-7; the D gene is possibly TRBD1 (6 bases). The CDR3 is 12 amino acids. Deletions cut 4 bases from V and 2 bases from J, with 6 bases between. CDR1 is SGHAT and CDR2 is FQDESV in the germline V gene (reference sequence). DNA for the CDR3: TGTGCCAGCAGCTGGACAGCCTACGAGCAGTACTTC. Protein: CASSWTAYEQYF. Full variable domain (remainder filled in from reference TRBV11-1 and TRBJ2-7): EAEVAQSPRYKITEKSQAVAFWCDPISGHATLYWYRQILGQGPELLVQFQDESVVDDSQLPKDRFSAERLKGVDSTLKIQPAELGDSAMYLCASSWTAYEQYFGPGTRLTVT.

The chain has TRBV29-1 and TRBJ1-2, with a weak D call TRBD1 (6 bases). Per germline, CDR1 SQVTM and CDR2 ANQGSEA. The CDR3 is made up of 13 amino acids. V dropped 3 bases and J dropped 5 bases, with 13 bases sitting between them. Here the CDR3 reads CSVDPGQNYGYTF. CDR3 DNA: TGCAGCGTTGACCCAGGACAGAATTATGGCTACACCTTC.

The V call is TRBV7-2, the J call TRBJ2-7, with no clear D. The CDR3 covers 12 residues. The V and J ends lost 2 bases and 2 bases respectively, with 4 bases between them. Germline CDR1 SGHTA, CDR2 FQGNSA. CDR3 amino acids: CASSLTPYEQYF. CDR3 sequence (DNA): TGTGCCAGCAGCTTAACTCCCTACGAGCAGTACTTC.

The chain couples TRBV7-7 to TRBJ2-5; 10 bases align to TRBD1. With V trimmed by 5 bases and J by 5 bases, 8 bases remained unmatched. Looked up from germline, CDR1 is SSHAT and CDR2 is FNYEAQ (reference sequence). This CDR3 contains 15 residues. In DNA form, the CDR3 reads TGTGCCAGCAGCGTCCGGACAGGGGGACAGGAGACCCAGTACTTC. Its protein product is CASSVRTGGQETQYF. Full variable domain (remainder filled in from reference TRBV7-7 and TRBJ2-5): GAGVSQSPRYKVTKRGQDVTLRCDPISSHATLYWYQQALGQGPEFLTYFNYEAQPDKSGLPSDRFSAERPEGSISTLTIQRTEQRDSAMYRCASSVRTGGQETQYFGPGTRLLVL.